A selection of T cell receptor beta chains follows, all from one sample in a study of blood T cell repertoires in COVID-19. Profiled with immunoSEQ multiplex PCR; TCRdb holds only in-frame clones, not every one. The sample includes around 250,000 clones, under 90% seen only once; the top ten take around 4.1%. Material for sequencing was PBMCs or T cells enriched from blood (not recorded which). These receptors were obtained from a young man with acute COVID-19. Both conserved end residues are part of each CDR3. A D gene is named only where the DNA matches it firmly. Expanded clones are given a class, and other clones once, few, many or no size at all.

CDR3nt | CDR3aa | d_gene | v_gene | abundance | j_gene
TGTGCCAGCAGTCTCAGGGGGAACACTGAAGCTTTCTTT | CASSLRGNTEAFF | NA | TRBV6-5 | NA | TRBJ1-1
TGTGCCAGTAGTCTACAGGGGGTTATAGATACGCAGTATTTT | CASSLQGVIDTQYF | TRBD1 | TRBV19 | NA | TRBJ2-3
TGTGCCAAGGGACTAGCGGGAGGGCCGGGAGAGACCCAGTACTTC | CAKGLAGGPGETQYF | TRBD2 | TRBV2 | NA | TRBJ2-5
TGTGCCAGCAGCACCACGGCGGGGGGAAGCTCCTATAATTCACCCCTCCACTTT | CASSTTAGGSSYNSPLHF | NA | TRBV7-6 | NA | TRBJ1-6
TGCGCCAGCAGTGATTGGGGCGACAACGGGAACACCATATATTTT | CASSDWGDNGNTIYF | NA | TRBV10-2 | once | TRBJ1-3
TGTGCCAGCAGCTTGACATTCGGCGATGAGCAGTTCTTC | CASSLTFGDEQFF | NA | TRBV7-9 | NA | TRBJ2-1
TGTGCCAGCAGTTACTCTAATCGGGGCACTGAAGCTTTCTTT | CASSYSNRGTEAFF | NA | TRBV6-5 | NA | TRBJ1-1
TGTGCCACCAGTGATTGGAGGGCCGGGGAGCTGTTTTTT | CATSDWRAGELFF | NA | TRBV24-1 | NA | TRBJ2-2
TGTGCCAGCAGTCTCGCCTTAGCGGGATCCTACAATGAGCAGTTCTTC | CASSLALAGSYNEQFF | TRBD2 | TRBV27 | NA | TRBJ2-1
TGTGCCAGCTCAACGCTAACAGGGGGCTCAAACACCGGGGAGCTGTTTTTT | CASSTLTGGSNTGELFF | TRBD1 | TRBV18 | NA | TRBJ2-2
TGTGCCAGCAGCCCGCGGGCAGGGGGCAGGTATGAGCAGTTCTTC | CASSPRAGGRYEQFF | TRBD1 | TRBV5-1 | NA | TRBJ2-1
TGTGCCAGCAGTGATGCGTCTCACAGCGGGGAGCTGTTTTTT | CASSDASHSGELFF | NA | TRBV2 | NA | TRBJ2-2
TGTGCCATCCCACGGGGTTTTGGCGACAGGGAGGCTGGCTACACCTTC | CAIPRGFGDREAGYTF | TRBD1 | TRBV7-9 | few | TRBJ1-2
TGTGCCAGTAGTATAACCGGGAGTGGTATTCAGTACTTC | CASSITGSGIQYF | NA | TRBV19 | NA | TRBJ2-4
TGTGCCAGCAGCCGCGTACTCGGATCCGGGTCCTCGGGCACCGGGGAGCTGTTTTTT | CASSRVLGSGSSGTGELFF | NA | TRBV5-4 | few | TRBJ2-2
TGTGCCAGCAGCATTGGGGCCGGGACACAAGCCGAAGCTTTCTTT | CASSIGAGTQAEAFF | NA | TRBV9 | once | TRBJ1-1
TGTGCCAGCAGCTTAGTTCCGGACAGGGGGCAAGAGACCCAGTACTTC | CASSLVPDRGQETQYF | TRBD1 | TRBV7-6 | NA | TRBJ2-5
TGTGCCAGCAGCTCGGAGGCGGGCAGGGGTGGAGAAAAACTGTTTTTT | CASSSEAGRGGEKLFF | NA | TRBV5-6 | few | TRBJ1-4
TGTGCCACCAGCAGAGAATCTAGCGGGGCCAATGAGCAGTTCTTC | CATSRESSGANEQFF | TRBD2 | TRBV15 | NA | TRBJ2-1
TGTGCCAGCAGCTGGTCCACCGGGACAGGGGGTGATGGCTACACCTTC | CASSWSTGTGGDGYTF | TRBD1 | TRBV5-1 | NA | TRBJ1-2
TGTGCCAGCAGTAGCGGGACCGGGTCTAGCAATCAGCCCCAGCATTTT | CASSSGTGSSNQPQHF | NA | TRBV6-2/TRBV6-3 | NA | TRBJ1-5
TGTGCCAGCAGCTTTGGAGCTGGAAACACCATATATTTT | CASSFGAGNTIYF | NA | TRBV5-6 | NA | TRBJ1-3
TGTGCCAGCAGTTCTTCAGGGGGCTCTAATGAAAAACTGTTTTTT | CASSSSGGSNEKLFF | TRBD1 | TRBV6-5 | NA | TRBJ1-4
TGTGCCAGCAGCTTGGACGGGGTCTATGGCTACACCTTC | CASSLDGVYGYTF | NA | TRBV5-1 | few | TRBJ1-2
TGTGCCAGCACAGCAACTAATGAAAAACTGTTTTTT | CASTATNEKLFF | NA | TRBV6-5 | NA | TRBJ1-4
TGTGCCAGCAGCCAAGGAAGGGGACAGGGCAAAGGGGCTTCACCCCTCCACTTT | CASSQGRGQGKGASPLHF | TRBD1 | TRBV3-1/TRBV3-2 | NA | TRBJ1-6
TGTGCCAGCTCACCGAGTTCTGATCAGCCCCAGCATTTT | CASSPSSDQPQHF | NA | TRBV18 | NA | TRBJ1-5
TGTGCCAGCAGCCCTGAGGGCAGCCTGGGGGCTTTCTTT | CASSPEGSLGAFF | NA | TRBV27 | NA | TRBJ1-1
TGTGCCAGCAGCTTGACGGGACAGTTCACCGGGGAGCTGTTTTTT | CASSLTGQFTGELFF | TRBD1 | TRBV5-6 | NA | TRBJ2-2
TGTGCCAGCAGCCTCGGTCGGTCGGATGAGCAGTTCTTC | CASSLGRSDEQFF | NA | TRBV11-3 | NA | TRBJ2-1
TGCGCCAGCAGTAAAATCGGGAACACTGAAGCTTTCTTT | CASSKIGNTEAFF | NA | TRBV10-1 | NA | TRBJ1-1
TGTGCCAGCAGCGTAGGGCAAAACCCGAACACTGAAGCTTTCTTT | CASSVGQNPNTEAFF | NA | TRBV9 | NA | TRBJ1-1
TGTGCCAGCAGTTATCGGGGTAGCGGAGCAGATACGCAGTATTTT | CASSYRGSGADTQYF | NA | TRBV6-2/TRBV6-3 | few | TRBJ2-3
TGTGCCAGCAGCGTAGAGGCAGGAGGACTAACTAATGAAAAACTGTTTTTT | CASSVEAGGLTNEKLFF | NA | TRBV9 | NA | TRBJ1-4
TGTGCCACCAGCAGATTAAGCGGGGGGGTCAATGAGCAGTTCTTC | CATSRLSGGVNEQFF | TRBD2 | TRBV15 | NA | TRBJ2-1
TGCGCCAGCAGCAGCACAGGGATTGATGGCTACACCTTC | CASSSTGIDGYTF | NA | TRBV5-1 | NA | TRBJ1-2
TGTGCCAGCAGGACAATGAAGGGGGCTAACTATGGCTACACCTTC | CASRTMKGANYGYTF | NA | TRBV6-5 | NA | TRBJ1-2
TGTGCCAGTGAGGGGGGGGGCGGTCAGCCCCAGCATTTT | CASEGGGGQPQHF | NA | TRBV6-5 | NA | TRBJ1-5
TGTGCCAGTAGTATAGGACAGGGTGGATCTGGGGCCAACGTCCTGACTTTC | CASSIGQGGSGANVLTF | TRBD1 | TRBV19 | NA | TRBJ2-6
TGTGCCAGCGTATTTGAGTACAGAGAAACTCTAAAAGGCTACACCTTC | CASVFEYRETLKGYTF | NA | TRBV2 | few | TRBJ1-2
TGTGCCAGCAGCGACACCGGGACAGTCAACTATGGCTACACCTTC | CASSDTGTVNYGYTF | TRBD1 | TRBV11-2 | NA | TRBJ1-2
TGTGCCAGTACCCCATTGAGGGGGCTGGGGAAGGGCAATCAGCCCCAGCATTTT | CASTPLRGLGKGNQPQHF | TRBD1 | TRBV19 | NA | TRBJ1-5
TGTGCCAGTAGTATTGTTCAGGGATTAAACTCTGGGGCCAACGTCCTGACTTTC | CASSIVQGLNSGANVLTF | NA | TRBV19 | once | TRBJ2-6
TGTGCCAGCAGCCCTCAAAGGTCGGGTGCGAACACCGGGGAGCTGTTTTTT | CASSPQRSGANTGELFF | NA | TRBV4-2 | NA | TRBJ2-2
TGTGCCACCAGCAGTATACAGGGTGGGAACTATGGCTACACCTTC | CATSSIQGGNYGYTF | NA | TRBV15 | NA | TRBJ1-2
TGTGCCAGCAGCCAAACAGGGGATGTGGGCTACACCTTC | CASSQTGDVGYTF | TRBD1 | TRBV6-6 | NA | TRBJ1-2
TGTGCCAGCAGCCCGACTGTTGAGACCCAGTACTTC | CASSPTVETQYF | NA | TRBV11-2 | NA | TRBJ2-5
TGTGCCAGCATTAGCGGCACTAGCACAGATACGCAGTATTTT | CASISGTSTDTQYF | NA | TRBV5-6 | NA | TRBJ2-3
TGTGCCAGCAGCGTAGGGGGGGGGCCCAATCAGCCCCAGCATTTT | CASSVGGGPNQPQHF | NA | TRBV9 | NA | TRBJ1-5
TGTGCCAGCAGCCAAGAAAGCGAGTCTAACGGAGTGTGGACCGGGGAGCTGTTTTTT | CASSQESESNGVWTGELFF | NA | TRBV4-2 | NA | TRBJ2-2
TGTGCCAGCACCGGCCTTCAAATCGGAGTTGGAAACACCATATATTTT | CASTGLQIGVGNTIYF | NA | TRBV28 | NA | TRBJ1-3
TGTGCCATCCGCCTTCTAGCGGACACCGGGTCTCTGGCCAAAAACATTCAGTACTTC | CAIRLLADTGSLAKNIQYF | NA | TRBV21-1 | NA | TRBJ2-4
TGTGCCAGTACCAAGGGACTAGCGGGAGAAGCTGGGGCCAACGTCCTGACTTTC | CASTKGLAGEAGANVLTF | TRBD2 | TRBV19 | NA | TRBJ2-6
TGTGCCAGCAGTTTAGCCGGGGAGGTCTACAATGAGCAGTTCTTC | CASSLAGEVYNEQFF | NA | TRBV28 | NA | TRBJ2-1